Sequencing of this TCR beta chain was carried out in a study of molecular identifiers for immune sequencing clone quantification. Overall study results and limits: Beyond 20 RNA copies, clones held over 99% of effector molecules, compared with under 1% in naive cells.

Source material for naive CD8 libraries was about 19,000 to 1,100,000 sorted cells, with 10%, 30% or 50% RNA. There are many counts of this clonotype. Its antigen is currently unknown. TCRdb reprocessed the PCR reads via MiXCR and lists one record per CDR3 protein. Of about 630,000 distinct CDR3 sequences in the sample, 25% are singletons; the top ten hold 0.7% to 0.95%. Germline V gene data show CDR1 as SQVTM and CDR2 as ANQGSEA. This CDR3 spans 12 amino acids. V gave up 6 bases and J gave up 2 bases, with 11 bases separating them. Sequencing was carried out using naive CD8+ T cells from blood, with Jurkat cell RNA spiked in. Subset: FACS-sorted CD8+CD4-CCR7+CD45RA+ naive T cells. The TCR originated in a human donor in good health. Some libraries in this study had Jurkat cell RNA spiked in. This chain connects TRBV29-1 to TRBJ2-7; D is uncertain. The CDR3 spells CSVERGAYEQYF. The CDR3 DNA is TGCAGCGTCGAACGCGGAGCCTACGAGCAGTACTTC.